These 22 T cell receptor beta chains were all obtained from the same sample, sequenced in a study of T cell changes during pregnancy in multiple sclerosis. The data were produced by immunoSEQ multiplex PCR, yet TCRdb's version contains in-frame clones alone and is incomplete. The table records approximately 47,000 clones, about 90% of them present only once. Sequenced material: peripheral blood, taken in the first trimester of pregnancy. These receptors were taken from a female donor with multiple sclerosis, enrolled in a pregnancy study.

The J gene is TRBJ2-7, the V gene TRBV11-2; maybe TRBD2 (5 bases). This CDR3 has 13 amino acids. Trimming pared 5 bases from V and 3 bases from J, leaving 11 bases between. Germline CDR1 and CDR2: SGHAT and FQNNGV. Here the CDR3 DNA reads TGTGCCAGCAGCGTAACCCGGGGCTACGAGCAGTACTTC. This gives the protein CASSVTRGYEQYF.

The chain combines TRBV11-2 with TRBJ2-3; 8 positions match TRBD1. CDR3 length: 14 amino acids. The V gene end was trimmed by 2 bases and the J gene end by 4 bases; junction bases not matched to a gene: 2. Germline loops: CDR1 SGHAT, CDR2 FQNNGV. For the CDR3, the DNA is TGTGCCAGCAGCTTAAGGACAGGGCCAGATACGCAGTATTTT. It encodes CASSLRTGPDTQYF.

This chain uses TRBV20-1 with TRBJ1-2; the D is unclear. V lost 3 bases to trimming and J lost 8 bases, with 7 bases between them. The CDR3 is made up of 10 amino acids. Germline V gene sequence: CDR1 DFQATT, CDR2 SNEGSKA (reference sequence). CDR3 nucleotide sequence: TGCAGTGCTAGCCCCCTAGGCTACACCTTC. This encodes CSASPLGYTF.

The chain joins TRBV7-9 to TRBJ1-1; D not resolved. Between the trimmed V and J ends, which lost 4 bases and 3 bases, there was a span of 6 bases. Germline assignment: CDR1 SEHNR and CDR2 FQNEAQ (reference sequence). This CDR3 spans 12 amino acids. The DNA for the CDR3 is TGTGCCAGCAGCTGGAGCGACACTGAAGCTTTCTTT. Translation: CASSWSDTEAFF.

The rearrangement joins TRBV11-3 to TRBJ2-5, with D perhaps TRBD1 (6 bases). The length of the CDR3 is 12 residues. Germline CDR1 SGHNT, CDR2 YENEEA. Trimming stripped 4 bases from V and 5 bases from J, with 8 bases between. The CDR3 coding sequence is TGTGCCAGCAGCTCCCAGGGGGAGACCCAGTACTTC. Translated: CASSSQGETQYF.

V is TRBV9 and J is TRBJ1-1; D gene uncertain. The V gene lost 1 base and the J gene lost 5 bases, with 15 bases spanning the gap. The CDR3 covers 15 residues. Germline loops: CDR1 SGDLS, CDR2 YYNGEE. DNA of the CDR3: TGTGCCAGCAGCGTAAACGTGGGTCGGGAGACTGAAGCTTTCTTT. Translated: CASSVNVGRETEAFF.

The rearrangement uses TRBV5-1 and TRBJ2-3, with 8 bases lining up with TRBD2. This CDR3 comprises 15 residues. Germline loops: CDR1 SGHRS, CDR2 YFSETQ. V dropped 1 base and J dropped 5; count of bases not matched to a gene: 6. The DNA for the CDR3 is TGCGCCAGCAGCTTGTTTAGCGGGGAGGGAGATACGCAGTATTTT. Its translation: CASSLFSGEGDTQYF.

The chain couples TRBV27 to TRBJ2-7, with D unresolved. Germline CDR1 reads MNHEY; CDR2 reads SMNVEV (reference sequence). The V end was cut by 5 bases, the J end by 0 bases, with 11 bases between. The CDR3 is 14 residues long. In DNA, the CDR3 is TGTGCCAGCAGTCCCCGACAAGGCTCCTACGAGCAGTACTTC. Protein sequence: CASSPRQGSYEQYF.

This clone occurred a few times. The CDR3 DNA reads as TGTGCCAGCAGCTTAGCGGGGGGGCAAGAGACCCAGTACTTC. Protein: CASSLAGGQETQYF. The chain couples TRBV7-2 to TRBJ2-5, with 7 bases matching TRBD2. Trimming at V came to 0 bases and at J to 2 bases, leaving 0 bases not matched to a gene. Germline V CDR1 and CDR2: SGHTA, FQGNSA. CDR3 length: 14 amino acids.

V and J are TRBV21-1 and TRBJ1-2; the table's D call TRBD1 went unverified against the DNA. TRBV21-1 is a pseudogene. The CDR3 spans 15 residues. CDR3: CASSKLSGPSYGYTF. CDR3 DNA: TGTGCCAGCAGCAAATTGTCAGGTCCTTCTTATGGCTACACCTTC.

The chain recombines TRBV4-1 with TRBJ1-4, with D maybe TRBD1 (5 bases). The CDR3 contains 15 residues. CDR1 and CDR2 from the germline V gene are MGHRA and YSYEKL. V lost 4 bases and J lost 8, with 17 bases in between. The CDR3 bases are TGCGCCAGCAGCCGATTCCCCCAGGGTAGGGAAAAACTGTTTTTT. Translated: CASSRFPQGREKLFF.

The chain uses TRBV5-4 and TRBJ2-3; 14 bases match TRBD2. Unmatched junction bases numbered 4, after V lost 4 bases and J lost 3 bases. This CDR3 is built from 16 residues. Germline CDR1 reads SGHNT; CDR2 reads YYREEE (reference sequence). This CDR3 is CASSPGTSGGTDTQYF. CDR3 in DNA: TGTGCCAGCAGCCCAGGGACTAGCGGGGGAACAGATACGCAGTATTTT. Full variable domain (remainder filled in from reference TRBV5-4 and TRBJ2-3): ETGVTQSPTHLIKTRGQQVTLRCSSQSGHNTVSWYQQALGQGPQFIFQYYREEENGRGNFPPRFSGLQFPNYSSELNVNALELDDSALYLCASSPGTSGGTDTQYFGPGTRLTVL.

This rearrangement joins TRBV5-1 to TRBJ2-5, with 7 bases lining up with TRBD1. The CDR3 runs 13 residues. CDR1 is SGHRS and CDR2 is YFSETQ in the germline V gene. V lost 7 bases to trimming and J lost 2 bases; unmatched junction nucleotides: 5. CDR3 region: CASGLQGQETQYF. CDR3 nucleotide sequence: TGCGCCAGCGGGTTACAGGGGCAAGAGACCCAGTACTTC.

This chain joins TRBV5-1 and TRBJ2-3; possible D gene TRBD2, 7 bases. Deletions cut 4 bases from V and 2 bases from J, with 17 bases between. Looked up from germline, CDR1 is SGHRS and CDR2 is YFSETQ. CDR3 length equals 16 residues. The CDR3 coding sequence is TGCGCCAGCAGCCCCGGAACGGGGGGCCTCACAGATACGCAGTATTTT. Its translation: CASSPGTGGLTDTQYF.

The chain employs TRBV27 and TRBJ2-1, with TRBD1 matching over 7 bases. CDR3 length equals 14 residues. V lost 5 bases to trimming and J lost 7 bases; unmatched junction nucleotides: 8. Germline-derived CDR1 and CDR2 are MNHEY and SMNVEV (reference sequence). The CDR3 spells CASSPRQGSNEQFF. The CDR3 region has the DNA TGTGCCAGCAGTCCCCGACAGGGATCGAATGAGCAGTTCTTC.

This chain links TRBV11-3 with TRBJ2-3; D is unclear. This CDR3 has 13 amino acids. Germline CDR1 is SGHNT and CDR2 is YENEEA. Trimming removed 0 bases from V and 4 bases from J, with 5 bases in between. CDR3: CASSLERADTQYF. DNA of the CDR3: TGTGCCAGCAGCTTAGAAAGAGCAGATACGCAGTATTTT.

V and J are TRBV2 and TRBJ2-3; 7 nucleotides line up with TRBD1. V gave up 8 bases and J gave up 5 bases; unmatched junction bases: 7. The germline CDR1 and CDR2 sequences are SNHLY and FYNNEI. This CDR3 is built from 13 residues. The CDR3 here is CASLETGIDTQYF. The CDR3 coding sequence is TGTGCCAGCCTTGAGACAGGGATAGATACGCAGTATTTT. The full variable domain, its missing parts supplied by reference TRBV2 and TRBJ2-3, is EPEVTQTPSHQVTQMGQEVILRCVPISNHLYFYWYRQILGQKVEFLVSFYNNEISEKSEIFDDQFSVERPDGSNFTLKIRSTKLEDSAMYFCASLETGIDTQYFGPGTRLTVL.

V is TRBV5-6 and J is TRBJ1-6, with D unclear. With 1 base removed from V and 8 bases from J, the gap between germline ends came to 10 bases. The germline gives CDR1 SGHDT, CDR2 YYEEEE. CDR3 size: 14 residues. As DNA, the CDR3 is TGTGCCAGCAGCTTGAACAAGTTTTATTCACCCCTCCACTTT. It is translated as CASSLNKFYSPLHF.

In its sample, this clone was seen a few times. The chain joins TRBV15 to TRBJ1-1; no clear D gene. Germline assignment: CDR1 LNHNV and CDR2 YYDKDF (reference sequence). The CDR3 spans 13 residues. Trimming shortened V by 1 base and J by 0 bases, and 3 bases separated the two germline ends. The CDR3 DNA is TGTGCCACCAGCAGAGTAGTGAACACTGAAGCTTTCTTT. This sequence encodes CATSRVVNTEAFF.

The chain joins TRBV9 to TRBJ2-1; 12 positions match TRBD2. Trimming removed 2 bases from V and 10 bases from J; junction bases left unmatched: 7. CDR1 SGDLS and CDR2 YYNGEE come from the germline V gene. The CDR3 covers 15 residues. The chain's CDR3 is CASSVTSGGLREQFF. DNA of the CDR3: TGTGCCAGCAGCGTTACTAGCGGGGGGCTCAGAGAGCAGTTCTTC.

This sequence joins TRBV2 and TRBJ2-3; TRBD2 matches at 11 bases. The germline CDR1 and CDR2 sequences are SNHLY and FYNNEI. This CDR3 comprises 17 residues. Losses at the gene ends were 5 bases for V and 6 bases for J; bases not matched to a gene: 13. This CDR3 reads CASSTSGLAVRVDTQYF. The CDR3 nucleotides are TGTGCCAGCAGTACATCGGGACTAGCGGTTAGGGTGGATACGCAGTATTTT.

V gene TRBV9 combines with J gene TRBJ1-1; TRBD1 might be the D (5 bases). Germline V lookup: CDR1 SGDLS, CDR2 YYNGEE. V was trimmed by 4 bases and J by 5 bases, leaving 12 bases between them. The CDR3 extends over 13 amino acids. The CDR3, as DNA: TGTGCCAGCAGCCCGGGGGGGAGGACTGAAGCTTTCTTT. Encoded protein: CASSPGGRTEAFF.